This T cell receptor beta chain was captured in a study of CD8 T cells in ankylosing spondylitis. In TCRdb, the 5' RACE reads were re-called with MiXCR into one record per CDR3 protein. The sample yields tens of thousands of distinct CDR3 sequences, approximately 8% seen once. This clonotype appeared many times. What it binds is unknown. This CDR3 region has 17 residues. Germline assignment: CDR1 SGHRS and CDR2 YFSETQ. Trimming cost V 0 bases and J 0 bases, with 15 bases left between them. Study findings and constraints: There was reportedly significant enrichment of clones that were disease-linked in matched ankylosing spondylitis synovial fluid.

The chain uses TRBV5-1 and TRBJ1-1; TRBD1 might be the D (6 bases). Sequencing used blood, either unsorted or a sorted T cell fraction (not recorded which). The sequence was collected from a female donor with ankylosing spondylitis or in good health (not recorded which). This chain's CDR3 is CASSLGRGGLMNTEAFF. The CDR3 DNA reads TGCGCCAGCAGCTTGGGGAGAGGGGGGCTCATGAACACTGAAGCTTTCTTT.